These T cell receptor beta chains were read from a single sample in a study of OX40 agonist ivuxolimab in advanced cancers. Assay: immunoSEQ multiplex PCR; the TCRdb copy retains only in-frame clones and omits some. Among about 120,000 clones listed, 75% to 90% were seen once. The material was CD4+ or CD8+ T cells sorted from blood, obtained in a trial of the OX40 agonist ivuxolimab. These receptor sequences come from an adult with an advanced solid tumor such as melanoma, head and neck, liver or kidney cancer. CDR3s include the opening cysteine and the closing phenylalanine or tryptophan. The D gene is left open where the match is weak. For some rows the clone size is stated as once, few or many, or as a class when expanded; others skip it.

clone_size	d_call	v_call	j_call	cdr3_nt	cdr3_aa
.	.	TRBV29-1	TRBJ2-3	TGCAGCGTTGACAAGGCGGACAGGCAGTATTTT	CSVDKADRQYF
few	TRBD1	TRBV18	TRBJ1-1	TGTGCCAGCTCAGTAGACAGGGGAGGCACTGAAGCTTTCTTT	CASSVDRGGTEAFF
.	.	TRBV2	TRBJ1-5	TGTGCCAGCAGGACGGATGGACAACCAGCCCAGCATTTT	CASRTDGQPAQHF
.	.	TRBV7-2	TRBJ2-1	TGTGCCAGCAGCTTAGCGGCCCTCCCCAATGAGCAGTTCTTC	CASSLAALPNEQFF
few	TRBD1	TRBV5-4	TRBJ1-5	TGTGCCAGCAGCTTACAGGGGAGCAATCAGCCCCAGCATTTT	CASSLQGSNQPQHF
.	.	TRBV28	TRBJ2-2	TGTGCCAGCAGTTTTCCCGGGGAGCTGTTTTTT	CASSFPGELFF
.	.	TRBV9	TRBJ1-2	TGTGCCAGCAGCGTAGGTGACGGTGCGCACTATGGCTACACCTTC	CASSVGDGAHYGYTF
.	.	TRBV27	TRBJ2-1	TGTGCCAGCAGTATCCCAGGGGCGCCGGGTAGTAATGAGCAGTTCTTC	CASSIPGAPGSNEQFF
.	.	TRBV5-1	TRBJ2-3	TGCGCCAGCAGCTCGACAGGATACCTCACAGATACGCAGTATTTT	CASSSTGYLTDTQYF
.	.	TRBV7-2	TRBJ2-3	TGTGCCAGCAGCTCCAGCACAGATACGCAGTATTTT	CASSSSTDTQYF
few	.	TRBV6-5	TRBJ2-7	TGTGCCAGCAAGGAAACTGTAGGCGAGCAGTACTTC	CASKETVGEQYF
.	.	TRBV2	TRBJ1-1	TGTGCCAGCAAGCTGGTGGGGTTTGGGGGGCTAAGTCCCAACACTGAAGCTTTCTTT	CASKLVGFGGLSPNTEAFF
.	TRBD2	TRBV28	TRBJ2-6	TGTGCCAGCAGTTTAGGGGGGGGCTCTGGGGCCAACGTCCTGACTTTC	CASSLGGGSGANVLTF
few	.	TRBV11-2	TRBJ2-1	TGTGCCAGCAGCCTGAAACCGCTGGGCTTACGGAATGAGCAGTTCTTC	CASSLKPLGLRNEQFF
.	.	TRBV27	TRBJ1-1	TGTGCCAGCAGATTGCGGACTGAAGCTTTCTTT	CASRLRTEAFF
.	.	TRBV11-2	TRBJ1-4	TGTGCCAGCAGCTTAGTAACCTCAACTAATGAAAAACTGTTTTTT	CASSLVTSTNEKLFF
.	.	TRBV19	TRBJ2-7	TGTGCCAGTAGTATTCAGGTCAATTACGAGCAGTACTTC	CASSIQVNYEQYF
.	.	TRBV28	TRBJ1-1	TGTGCCAGCAGTTACTCGGCAGTGATGGGTACTGAAGCTTTCTTT	CASSYSAVMGTEAFF
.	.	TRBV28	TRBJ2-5	TGTGCCAGCAGGGGACGAGAGACCCAGTACTTC	CASRGRETQYF
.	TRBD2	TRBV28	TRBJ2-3	TGTGCCAGCAGTTCCTCCTCGGGGGGGCGTGAAGATACGCAGTATTTT	CASSSSSGGREDTQYF
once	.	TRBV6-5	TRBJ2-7	TGTGCCAGCAGTCTTCGACAGAGCTACGAGCAGTACTTC	CASSLRQSYEQYF
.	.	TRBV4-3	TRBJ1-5	TGCGCCAGCAGCCAAGAGAGGGACCAGCCCCAGCATTTT	CASSQERDQPQHF